This T cell receptor (beta chain) was recorded in a study of response to subunit inactivated influenza vaccine. General study findings and limits: Researchers suggested that each seasonal influenza vaccination recruits few new T cells.

V shed 2 bases and J shed 5 bases, with 8 bases lying between them. The germline gives CDR1 ENHRY, CDR2 SYGVKD. CDR3 size: 13 residues. TCRdb re-analysed the RT-PCR reads in MiXCR, keeping a single row per CDR3 protein. The table shows hundreds of thousands of distinct CDR3 sequences, with 11% to 15% occurring only once. With regard to this clonotype: What it binds is unknown.

This rearrangement joins TRBV10-3 to TRBJ2-3; unclear D gene. The sequence was collected from a man between 50 and 59 years old who received an inactivated influenza vaccine. The sample here was PBMCs from blood, taken approximately 15 days before vaccination. The CDR3 DNA is TGTGCCATCAGTGAGCCGAATAGAGATACGCAGTATTTT. Protein: CAISEPNRDTQYF.